This TCR beta chain originates from a study of shared clonotypes between healthy human individuals. Broader study findings: Generation probability values for non-shared clonotypes were lower than those for clonotypes shared by all four donors. Since donors were few, the genetic and exposure-history diversity represented was limited.

Regarding this clone: Its antigen remains unidentified.

The CDR3 is made up of 15 amino acids. The germline gives CDR1 SGDLS, CDR2 YYNGEE. J was trimmed by 3 bases and V by 4 bases; bases with no gene match: 7. TCRdb's table, derived via immunoSEQ multiplex PCR, lists solely in-frame clones and lacks some. The sample holds fewer than 1.6 million clones, 98% seen once. The sample comprised naive CD4+ T cells sorted from blood. The subset was: CD45RA+ positively selected. The TCR originated in a man aged 25-40 years in good health. The chain is built from TRBV9 and TRBJ2-1; 7 nucleotides align to TRBD1. CDR3 region: CASSSGTAVYNEQFF. CDR3 sequence (DNA): TGTGCCAGCAGCTCCGGGACAGCCGTCTACAATGAGCAGTTCTTC.